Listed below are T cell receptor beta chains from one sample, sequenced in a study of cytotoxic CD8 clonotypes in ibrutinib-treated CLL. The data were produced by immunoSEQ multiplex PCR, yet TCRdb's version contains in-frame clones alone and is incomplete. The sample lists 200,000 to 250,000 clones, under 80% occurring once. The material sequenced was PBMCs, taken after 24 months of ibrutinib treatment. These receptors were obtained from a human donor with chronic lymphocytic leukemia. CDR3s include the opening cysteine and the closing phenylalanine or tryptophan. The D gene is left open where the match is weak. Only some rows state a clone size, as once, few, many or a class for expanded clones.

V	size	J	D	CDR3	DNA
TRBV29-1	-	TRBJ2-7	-	CSVDGLEGSYEQYF	TGCAGCGTTGACGGCCTCGAGGGGTCCTACGAGCAGTACTTC
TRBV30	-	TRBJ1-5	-	CAWSGSSNQPQHF	TGTGCCTGGAGTGGTAGTAGCAATCAGCCCCAGCATTTT
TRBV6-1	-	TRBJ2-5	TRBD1	CASSEAGTGSKGTQYF	TGTGCCAGCAGTGAAGCCGGGACAGGCTCCAAAGGGACCCAGTACTTC
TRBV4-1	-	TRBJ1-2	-	CASSQDIRTDFYGYTF	TGCGCCAGCAGCCAAGATATAAGGACGGACTTTTATGGCTACACCTTC
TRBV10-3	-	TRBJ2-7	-	CAISYQGVGTYEQYF	TGTGCCATCAGTTATCAGGGTGTAGGGACCTACGAGCAGTACTTC
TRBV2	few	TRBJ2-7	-	CASSEGSGGYYEQYF	TGTGCCAGCAGTGAGGGGTCCGGAGGCTACTACGAGCAGTACTTC
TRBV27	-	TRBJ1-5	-	CASSDSRGNQPQHF	TGTGCCAGCAGTGATAGCCGGGGCAATCAGCCCCAGCATTTT
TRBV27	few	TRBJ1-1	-	CATRSISTEAFF	TGTGCCACAAGGTCGATTAGCACTGAAGCTTTCTTT
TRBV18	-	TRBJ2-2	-	CASSNTGELFF	TGTGCCAGCTCAAACACCGGGGAGCTGTTTTTT
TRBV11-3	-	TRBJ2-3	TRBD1	CASSLRTGSSDTQYF	TGTGCCAGCAGCTTACGGACAGGGAGTTCAGATACGCAGTATTTT
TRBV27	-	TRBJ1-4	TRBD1	CASSPITTGDTNEKLFF	TGTGCCAGCAGTCCTATTACCACAGGGGACACTAATGAAAAACTGTTTTTT
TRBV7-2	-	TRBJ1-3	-	CASSQYGNTIYF	TGTGCCAGCAGCCAATATGGAAACACCATATATTTT
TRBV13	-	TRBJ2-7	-	CASSLWVEPYEQYF	TGTGCCAGCAGCTTATGGGTGGAACCCTACGAGCAGTACTTC
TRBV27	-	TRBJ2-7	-	CASSRTDRYSYEQYF	TGTGCCAGCAGTCGCACCGACAGATACTCCTACGAGCAGTACTTC
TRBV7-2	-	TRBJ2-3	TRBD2	CASSFYSGTSGGRDTQYF	TGTGCCAGCAGCTTTTACTCCGGGACTAGCGGTGGGAGAGATACGCAGTATTTT
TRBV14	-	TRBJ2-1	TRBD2	CASSQATSGRGEQFF	TGTGCCAGCAGCCAGGCGACTAGCGGGAGGGGTGAGCAGTTCTTC
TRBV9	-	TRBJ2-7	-	CASSVGISETYEQYF	TGTGCCAGCAGCGTAGGGATCAGCGAAACCTACGAGCAGTACTTC
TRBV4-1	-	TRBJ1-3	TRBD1	CASSLEDRGDTIYF	TGCGCCAGCAGCCTAGAAGACAGGGGTGACACCATATATTTT
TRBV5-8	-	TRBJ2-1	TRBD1	CASSPQTGNEQFF	TGTGCCAGCTCCCCTCAGACAGGGAATGAGCAGTTCTTC
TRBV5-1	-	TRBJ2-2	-	CASSVAGTGELFF	TGCGCCAGCAGCGTGGCCGGCACCGGGGAGCTGTTTTTT
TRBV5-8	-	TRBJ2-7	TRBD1	CASSEPGTGSYEQYF	TGTGCCAGCAGCGAACCGGGGACAGGGTCCTACGAGCAGTACTTC
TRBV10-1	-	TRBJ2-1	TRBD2	CASAERENNEQFF	TGCGCCAGCGCGGAGCGGGAAAACAATGAGCAGTTCTTC
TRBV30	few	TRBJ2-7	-	CASGRTYEQYF	TGTGCCTCGGGACGGACCTACGAGCAGTACTTC
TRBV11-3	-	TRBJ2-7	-	CASSSPGSAGEQYF	TGTGCCAGCAGCTCCCCGGGCTCAGCGGGCGAGCAGTACTTC
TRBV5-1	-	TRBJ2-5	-	CASSLAPSGDQETQYF	TGCGCCAGCAGCTTGGCTCCTTCAGGGGATCAAGAGACCCAGTACTTC
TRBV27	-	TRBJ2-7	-	CASSYHTGYEQYF	TGTGCCAGCAGTTACCATACAGGTTACGAGCAGTACTTC
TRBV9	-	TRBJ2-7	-	CASSAHPGTEYEQYF	TGTGCCAGCAGCGCACATCCCGGGACGGAGTACGAGCAGTACTTC
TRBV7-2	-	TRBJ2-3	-	CASSLGRGRTDTQYF	TGTGCCAGCAGCTTAGGGCGGGGGCGCACAGATACGCAGTATTTT
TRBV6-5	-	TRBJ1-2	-	CASSYSRGVKNYGYTF	TGTGCCAGCAGTTACTCCAGAGGAGTTAAAAACTATGGCTACACCTTC
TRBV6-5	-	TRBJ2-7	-	CASSSWDSAKYF	TGTGCCAGCAGTTCCTGGGACTCTGCCAAGTACTTC